This paragraph covers one T cell receptor (beta chain) sequence. Its antigen is not identified. The sample originates from a study of Tregs in tolerant kidney transplant recipients. V lost 0 bases and J lost 5, with 7 bases in between. CDR1 and CDR2 (germline): LGHNA, YNFKEQ. The CDR3 runs 13 residues. CD4+CD25+CD127- Tregs, CD4+CD25- non-Tregs, CD4 and CD8 cells were sorted. The table came from immunoSEQ multiplex PCR; TCRdb's copy has only in-frame clones and leaves some out. The data show some 250,000 clones, about four fifths seen once. Points from the study as a whole: Biological reproducibility was not directly addressed, but technical replication error appeared minimal. Validation in larger populations is needed because few patients were studied. Expanding Tregs on activated donor B cells appeared to best identify donor-specific TCRbeta clones.

The sample consisted of CD4+ T cells from blood. V and J are TRBV4-2 and TRBJ1-2; D is ambiguous. This sequence originates from a human donor in good health. CDR3 sequence reads: CASSQEGSYGYTF. The CDR3 nucleotides are TGTGCCAGCAGCCAAGAGGGCAGTTATGGCTACACCTTC.